The 9 T cell receptor beta chains in this list originate from one sample, sequenced in a study of shared clonotypes between healthy human individuals. The table came from immunoSEQ multiplex PCR; TCRdb's copy has only in-frame clones and leaves some out. The table records 2.3 million or so clones, 90% to 95% of them present only once. The sequenced sample was naive CD4+ T cells from PBMCs. Noted subset: CD45RA+ positively selected. The receptors here all came from a young man in good health. Some clones in this sample may be carry-over from other donors' samples.

This rearrangement joins TRBV7-3 to TRBJ2-1; no definite D call. The CDR3 totals 13 residues. Trimming stripped 8 bases from V and 2 bases from J, with 10 bases between. The germline gives CDR1 SGHTA, CDR2 FQGTGA. In nucleotides, the CDR3 is TGTGCCAGCTCGCTGGGCCCCTACAATGAGCAGTTCTTC. This sequence encodes CASSLGPYNEQFF.

This clone was observed a single time. The chain's CDR3 is CASSIDTRSRPQHF. CDR3 bases: TGTGCCAGTAGTATAGACACTCGATCACGGCCCCAGCATTTT. The gene calls are TRBV19 and TRBJ1-5; D not resolved. Trimming shortened V by 0 bases and J by 9 bases, and 12 bases separated the two germline ends. Germline V gene lookup returns CDR1 LNHDA and CDR2 SQIVND (reference sequence). The CDR3 contains 14 residues.

This clone was counted between two and nine times. J is TRBJ1-1 and V is TRBV27; possible D gene TRBD1, 6 bases. Trimming shortened V by 2 bases and J by 10 bases, and 11 bases separated the two germline ends. This CDR3 region has 12 residues. Germline V gene data show CDR1 as MNHEY and CDR2 as SMNVEV (reference sequence). The CDR3 sequence: CASSLRPGAAFF. The CDR3 region has the DNA TGTGCCAGCAGTTTACGTCCAGGGGCAGCTTTCTTT.

The chain couples TRBV28 to TRBJ2-6, with D perhaps TRBD2 (5 bases). Germline CDR1 and CDR2: MDHEN and SYDVKM. This CDR3 has 15 residues. V shed 2 bases and J shed 5 bases, with 10 bases lying between them. Written as DNA, the CDR3 is TGTGCCAGCAGTTTAGGCGGGCGGAGGGCCAACGTCCTGACTTTC. Translated: CASSLGGRRANVLTF. Filled out from reference TRBV28 and TRBJ2-6, the complete variable domain reads DVKVTQSSRYLVKRTGEKVFLECVQDMDHENMFWYRQDPGLGLRLIYFSYDVKMKEKGDIPEGYSVSREKKERFSLILESASTNQTSMYLCASSLGGRRANVLTFGAGSRLTVL.

J is TRBJ2-3 and V is TRBV30; D is unclear. The germline gives CDR1 GTSNPN, CDR2 SVGIG (reference sequence). The CDR3 sequence is 15 residues long. Trimming left V 2 bases short and J 0 bases short, with 12 bases between. CDR3 bases: TGTGCCTGGAGTCCGGGCGCGGCTAGCACAGATACGCAGTATTTT. It codes for CAWSPGAASTDTQYF.

DNA for the CDR3: TGTGCCAGCAGTGAAGAGGTCAGGGGGCGCTTGGAAGAAAAACTGTTTTTT. Protein product: CASSEEVRGRLEEKLFF. V is TRBV6-1 and J is TRBJ1-4, with TRBD1 identical over 8 bases. CDR1 is MNHNS, CDR2 SASEGT, per germline. Trimming took 1 base from V and 8 from J; bases not matched to a gene: 12. The CDR3 contains 17 residues.

Comments on this clone: Other DNA sequences in this specimen translate into the identical CDR3. The V gene is TRBV5-1, the J gene TRBJ1-3, with TRBD1 identical over 11 bases. The junction had 4 bases not matched to a gene; V was cut back by 4 bases and J by 4 bases. The CDR3 is 15 amino acids. Germline values: CDR1 SGHRS, CDR2 YFSETQ. The CDR3 DNA reads as TGCGCCAGCAGCCCCGGGACAGGGGGAGGAAACACCATATATTTT. Its protein is CASSPGTGGGNTIYF. Using reference TRBV5-1 and TRBJ1-3 for the parts outside the CDR3, the full variable domain is KAGVTQTPRYLIKTRGQQVTLSCSPISGHRSVSWYQQTPGQGLQFLFEYFSETQRNKGNFPGRFSGRQFSNSRSEMNVSTLELGDSALYLCASSPGTGGGNTIYFGEGSWLTVV.

The gene calls are TRBV6-5 and TRBJ1-2, with 8 nucleotides matching TRBD1. V gave up 3 bases and J gave up 5 bases; unmatched junction bases: 8. This CDR3 is built from 15 residues. Germline V CDR1 and CDR2: MNHEY, SVGAGI. Written as DNA, the CDR3 is TGTGCCAGCAGTTATAGTGGACAGGGCGAATATGGCTACACCTTC. Its translation: CASSYSGQGEYGYTF.

The chain's CDR3 is CASSLIGTGTNIQYF. The CDR3, as DNA: TGCGCCAGCTCGCTTATAGGGACCGGGACAAACATTCAGTACTTC. The chain employs TRBV5-1 and TRBJ2-4; D might be TRBD1 or TRBD2, each matching 5 bases. Germline assignment: CDR1 SGHRS and CDR2 YFSETQ. The CDR3 contains 15 residues. Trimming took off 7 bases at V and 6 bases at J, with 20 bases between the two ends.